This T cell receptor beta chain was recorded in a study of early T cells in non-severe SARS-CoV-2 infection. Study details: Chains were unpaired, as sequencing was done on bulk RNA from unsorted whole blood. Overall study findings and caveats: There was a bias toward anti-spike CD8 responses in VDJdb matching, which missed private and CD4 specificities.

TCRdb itself ran the 5' RACE reads through MiXCR, one entry per CDR3 protein. The table has 90,000 or so distinct CDR3 sequences, 15% seen once. In germline, CDR1 is DFQATT, CDR2 SNEGSKA (reference sequence). This CDR3 is 16 amino acids long. This clonotype was counted ten times or more. The antigen is unknown. Germline is not matched at one junction end, which may reflect a read error. This TCR was recovered from an adult who was a healthcare worker with PCR-confirmed SARS-CoV-2 infection or an uninfected control (not recorded which). Sequenced sample: whole blood. V gene TRBV20-1 combines with J gene TRBJ2-7; TRBD1 matches 9 bases. The CDR3, as DNA: TGCAGTGCTCACGTAATTCCGGGACAGGGATCCTCCGAGCAGTACTTC. Protein product: CSAHVIPGQGSSEQYF.